This passage covers 26 T cell receptor beta chains from one sample sequenced in a study of cytomegalovirus exposure and HLA in healthy donors. Sequenced by immunoSEQ multiplex PCR; TCRdb stores in-frame clones only, minus some. The sample records more than 95,000 clones, 95% to 96% being singletons. Sequenced input: PBMCs. The source is a man between 18 and 29 years old in good health and CMV-seronegative.

The chain has TRBV7-9 and TRBJ1-4; TRBD1 matches 8 bases. The CDR3 extends over 13 amino acids. CDR1 is SEHNR and CDR2 is FQNEAQ in the germline V gene (reference sequence). With 7 bases clipped from V and 4 bases from J, the junction kept 2 bases outside the gene matches. CDR3 nucleotide sequence: TGTGCCAGCAACAGGGGGGATAATGAAAAACTGTTTTTT. Encoded protein: CASNRGDNEKLFF.

The chain links TRBV7-9 to TRBJ2-1, with TRBD2 matching over 9 bases. The V gene end was trimmed by 1 base and the J gene end by 5 bases; junction bases not matched to a gene: 12. There are 18 residues in the CDR3. Germline V gene sequence: CDR1 SEHNR, CDR2 FQNEAQ (reference sequence). Here the CDR3 reads CASSLGLIRAGGNNEQFF. The CDR3 nucleotides read TGTGCCAGCAGCTTAGGGCTCATTCGGGCGGGAGGGAACAATGAGCAGTTCTTC.

The genes are TRBV9 and TRBJ2-2; TRBD1 might be the D (6 bases). The length of the CDR3 is 17 residues. The ends were cut back, 6 bases at V and 2 bases at J, with 20 bases in the middle. CDR1 and CDR2 from the germline V gene are SGDLS and YYNGEE. Here the CDR3 DNA reads TGTGCCAGCACCCGCCTGGGGGCAACTTCCAACACCGGGGAGCTGTTTTTT. It encodes CASTRLGATSNTGELFF.

This clone was seen a single time. The CDR3 is CASSLGTVDARGYTF. In DNA form, the CDR3 reads TGCGCCAGCAGCCTCGGGACAGTTGATGCTAGAGGCTACACCTTC. This chain links TRBV4-3 with TRBJ1-2; 7 bases match TRBD1. The CDR3 has 15 residues. The germline CDR1 and CDR2 sequences are LGHNA and YSLEER. With V trimmed by 4 bases and J by 8 bases, 13 bases remained unmatched.

The chain recombines TRBV6-5 with TRBJ2-7, with 8 bases aligning to TRBD2. Germline values: CDR1 MNHEY, CDR2 SVGAGI. This CDR3 region has 15 residues. The ends lost 6 bases at V and 3 bases at J; junction bases unmatched: 10. The CDR3 DNA reads TGTGCCAGCAGCGGGAGCGGGAGCTTATTCTACGAGCAGTACTTC. This encodes CASSGSGSLFYEQYF.

This chain joins TRBV11-2 and TRBJ2-1; 9 bases agree with TRBD1. Unmatched junction bases numbered 0, after V lost 0 bases and J lost 3 bases. The CDR3 spans 15 residues. Looked up from germline, CDR1 is SGHAT and CDR2 is FQNNGV. In DNA form, the CDR3 reads TGTGCCAGCAGCTTAGAGGGACAGGGCTACAATGAGCAGTTCTTC. This sequence encodes CASSLEGQGYNEQFF.

The chain joins TRBV5-1 to TRBJ1-4, with 8 bases that match TRBD1. This CDR3 region has 15 residues. V shed 4 bases and J 7 bases; nucleotides not matched to a gene: 9. CDR1 is SGHRS, CDR2 YFSETQ, per germline. CDR3 DNA: TGCGCCAGCAGCCCCTTAGCAGGGGGCAGTGAAAAACTGTTTTTT. Translating it yields CASSPLAGGSEKLFF.

The chain has TRBV25-1 and TRBJ1-4; TRBD1 matches at 7 bases. J gave up 4 bases and V 7 bases, and 9 bases lay outside the gene matches. The CDR3 is 15 amino acids. Germline V CDR1 and CDR2: MGHDK, SYGVNS. The CDR3 DNA follows: TGTGCCAGCACCAACCGACAGGGTTTTAATGAAAAACTGTTTTTT. Its protein is CASTNRQGFNEKLFF.

The chain has TRBV28 and TRBJ2-7, with 9 bases matching TRBD1. Germline V gives CDR1 MDHEN, CDR2 SYDVKM. This CDR3 contains 15 residues. Losses at the gene ends were 1 base for V and 1 base for J; bases not matched to a gene: 2. The CDR3 nucleotides read TGTGCCAGCAGTTTATTGGGGACAGGGTCCTACGAGCAGTACTTC. It codes for CASSLLGTGSYEQYF. Supplemented by reference TRBV28 and TRBJ2-7, the full variable domain reads DVKVTQSSRYLVKRTGEKVFLECVQDMDHENMFWYRQDPGLGLRLIYFSYDVKMKEKGDIPEGYSVSREKKERFSLILESASTNQTSMYLCASSLLGTGSYEQYFGPGTRLTVT.

V usage is TRBV6-5 and J usage is TRBJ1-2; 8 positions agree with TRBD1. The CDR3 is 13 residues long. CDR1 and CDR2 (germline): MNHEY, SVGAGI. The V gene end was trimmed by 6 bases and the J gene end by 2 bases; junction bases not matched to a gene: 2. The CDR3 region is CASSGQGNYGYTF. In DNA form, the CDR3 reads TGTGCCAGCAGCGGACAGGGAAACTATGGCTACACCTTC.

This chain uses TRBV4-3 with TRBJ2-7; possibly TRBD1 for D (6 bases). Germline V lookup: CDR1 LGHNA, CDR2 YSLEER. The CDR3 sequence is 17 residues long. V was trimmed by 0 bases and J by 2 bases, leaving 17 bases between them. The CDR3 nucleotides are TGCGCCAGCAGCCAAGATCTTAACTCAGGGGTCACCTACGAGCAGTACTTC. Residues: CASSQDLNSGVTYEQYF.

The chain has TRBV4-1 and TRBJ2-7; 8 nucleotides line up with TRBD1. Germline V gene lookup returns CDR1 MGHRA and CDR2 YSYEKL. Losses at the gene ends were 4 bases for V and 6 bases for J; bases not matched to a gene: 11. The CDR3 covers 15 residues. The CDR3 nucleotides read TGCGCCAGCAGCCGCGGACAGGGTGCTCCCCGCGAGCAGTACTTC. Translation: CASSRGQGAPREQYF.

The chain links TRBV14 to TRBJ2-1, with 10 bases aligning to TRBD2. Germline values: CDR1 SGHDN, CDR2 FVKESK. The ends lost 6 bases at V and 9 bases at J; junction bases unmatched: 8. CDR3 length equals 14 residues. CDR3 in amino acids: CASRKAAGGGEQFF. CDR3 nucleotides: TGTGCCAGCAGGAAAGCAGCGGGAGGGGGTGAGCAGTTCTTC.

The V gene is TRBV7-9, the J gene TRBJ1-1, with unresolved D. Germline-derived CDR1 and CDR2 are SEHNR and FQNEAQ (reference sequence). The CDR3 is 11 residues long. V lost 5 bases and J 11 bases, leaving 12 bases between the germline ends. The CDR3 DNA follows: TGTGCCAGCAGCCTCTTAGAGTCGGCTTTCTTT. Translation: CASSLLESAFF.

The rearrangement uses TRBV6-6 and TRBJ2-7; the match to TRBD2 covers 11 bases. This CDR3 comprises 16 residues. In germline, CDR1 is MNHNY, CDR2 SVGAGI (reference sequence). Trimming took 2 bases from V and 2 from J; bases not matched to a gene: 5. The CDR3 sequence is CASSYPGTSGAYEQYF. CDR3 sequence (DNA): TGTGCCAGCAGTTACCCCGGGACTAGCGGTGCCTACGAGCAGTACTTC.

V gene TRBV27 combines with J gene TRBJ2-5, with D maybe TRBD2 (6 bases). The J call may be in error: the DNA end matches TRBJ2-7 better. This CDR3 comprises 13 residues. The germline CDR1 and CDR2 sequences are MNHEY and SMNVEV (reference sequence). CDR3 loop: CASSRAGPYEQYF. For the CDR3, the DNA is TGTGCCAGCAGCCGCGCGGGGCCCTACGAGCAGTACTTC.

The rearrangement joins TRBV11-2 to TRBJ2-7; D is undetermined. Trimming stripped 5 bases from V and 1 base from J, with 6 bases between. The germline CDR1 and CDR2 sequences are SGHAT and FQNNGV. This CDR3 region has 12 residues. The CDR3 region is CASSVRSYEQYF. The CDR3 nucleotides are TGTGCCAGCAGCGTTCGTTCCTACGAGCAGTACTTC.

The rearrangement links TRBV5-1 to TRBJ2-1, with 9 bases identical to TRBD2. The CDR3 is 15 residues long. CDR1 is SGHRS, CDR2 YFSETQ, per germline. J was trimmed by 7 bases and V by 0 bases; bases with no gene match: 5. CDR3 coding DNA: TGCGCCAGCAGCTTGGGCGGGAGGGCCAGGAATGAGCAGTTCTTC. Translated, it gives CASSLGGRARNEQFF.

This chain's CDR3 is CASSLQPGQGVSNEQFF. The DNA of the CDR3 is TGTGCCAGCAGCCTCCAACCGGGACAGGGGGTTTCAAATGAGCAGTTCTTC. The chain links TRBV7-9 to TRBJ2-1; 11 bases are shared with TRBD1. CDR1 and CDR2 (germline): SEHNR, FQNEAQ (reference sequence). The length of the CDR3 is 17 residues. Germline trimming cut 5 bases from V and 7 bases from J; bases unmatched to any gene: 13.

The chain joins TRBV29-1 to TRBJ1-3; no firm D call. CDR1 and CDR2 (germline): SQVTM, ANQGSEA. V was pared by 7 bases and J by 3 bases, with 19 bases between. The CDR3 has 15 residues. The CDR3 DNA reads TGCAGCGCCCTACAGCCCTTATCAATTGGAAACACCATATATTTT. Its translation is CSALQPLSIGNTIYF.

The V gene is TRBV27, the J gene TRBJ2-7; 7 bases match TRBD2. J lost 5 bases, V lost 9 bases, and 13 bases had no gene match. Germline V gene lookup returns CDR1 MNHEY and CDR2 SMNVEV (reference sequence). The CDR3 covers 14 residues. The CDR3 loop is CASKTGLLLDEQYF. DNA of the CDR3: TGTGCCAGTAAAACGGGACTATTGTTAGACGAGCAGTACTTC.

This chain connects TRBV7-3 to TRBJ2-5; TRBD1 might be the D (5 bases). V lost 3 bases and J lost 5, with 13 bases in between. The CDR3 has 14 amino acids. The germline V gene has CDR1 SGHTA and CDR2 FQGTGA. In nucleotides, the CDR3 is TGTGCCAGCAGCTTGACAGAGAATAGGGAGACCCAGTACTTC. Translated, it gives CASSLTENRETQYF.

V usage is TRBV7-2 and J usage is TRBJ1-3; 8 nucleotides align to TRBD1. This CDR3 is built from 15 residues. Germline V gene data show CDR1 as SGHTA and CDR2 as FQGNSA. V trimming: 1 base; J trimming: 5 bases; junction bases outside the gene matches: 4. In DNA form, the CDR3 reads TGTGCCAGCAGCTTAGGGACAGGGACTAGAAACACCATATATTTT. This codes for CASSLGTGTRNTIYF. The whole variable domain, remainder taken from reference TRBV7-2 and TRBJ1-3, is GAGVSQSPSNKVTEKGKDVELRCDPISGHTALYWYRQSLGQGLEFLIYFQGNSAPDKSGLPSDRFSAERTGGSVSTLTIQRTQQEDSAVYLCASSLGTGTRNTIYFGEGSWLTVV.

The chain couples TRBV11-2 to TRBJ2-2, with D tentatively TRBD2 (5 bases). This CDR3 spans 16 amino acids. The ends were cut back, 5 bases at V and 2 bases at J, with 15 bases in the middle. Per germline, CDR1 SGHAT and CDR2 FQNNGV. The CDR3 coding sequence is TGTGCCAGCAGCCTACCTAGCAGGCGAAACACCGGGGAGCTGTTTTTT. Translation: CASSLPSRRNTGELFF.

The J gene is TRBJ2-1, the V gene TRBV28; TRBD2 might be the D (6 bases). The CDR3 has 19 amino acids. Germline CDR1 and CDR2: MDHEN and SYDVKM. Trimming shortened V by 5 bases and J by 3 bases, and 26 bases separated the two germline ends. The CDR3, as DNA: TGTGCCAGCAGTACCCCCCCAGGGACTCCACCTTCTAGCTACAATGAGCAGTTCTTC. Its translation: CASSTPPGTPPSSYNEQFF.

DNA of the CDR3: TGTGCCAGCAGCTTAGATAGCGCCTCAGATACGCAGTATTTT. It specifies CASSLDSASDTQYF. The genes are TRBV11-3 and TRBJ2-3, with D possibly matching TRBD2 (5 bases). V was cut by 0 bases and J by 4 bases, with 8 bases left in between. CDR1 and CDR2 (germline): SGHNT, YENEEA. This CDR3 contains 14 residues.